A selection of T cell receptor beta chains follows, all from one sample in a study of CD8 T cells in Susac syndrome. TCRdb re-derived calls from the immunoSEQ multiplex PCR reads in MiXCR, one entry per CDR3 protein. The sample has some 130,000 distinct CDR3 sequences, approximately 95% seen once. The sequenced material came from CD8+ T cells from PBMCs. These receptors came from a human donor with Susac syndrome. Each CDR3 is given with its conserved first and last residue. Fields, in order: clone size, J gene, V gene, D gene, CDR3 protein, CDR3 DNA. D genes are given only for firm matches. Only part of the rows carry a size: once, few, many, or a class if the clone is expanded.

>.|TRBJ1-1|TRBV2|.
CASSVNTEAFF
TGTGCCAGCTCCGTGAACACTGAAGCTTTCTTT
>.|TRBJ2-7|TRBV7-9|.
CASSPGPLSSYEQYF
TGTGCCAGCAGCCCTGGGCCCCTGAGCTCCTACGAGCAGTACTTC
>.|TRBJ1-5|TRBV5-6|.
CASSRGVNQPQHF
TGTGCCAGCAGCCGGGGTGTAAATCAGCCCCAGCATTTT
>.|TRBJ2-7|TRBV7-2|.
CASSLADVGQYF
TGTGCCAGCAGCTTAGCGGACGTTGGGCAGTACTTC
>.|TRBJ2-3|TRBV14|TRBD2
CASSQLWAGADTQYF
TGTGCCAGCAGCCAGCTTTGGGCGGGAGCAGATACGCAGTATTTT
>.|TRBJ2-1|TRBV20-1|TRBD2
CSAAGTSANEQFF
TGCAGTGCTGCCGGGACTAGCGCCAATGAGCAGTTCTTC
>.|TRBJ1-1|TRBV19|.
CASSMVQGTEAFF
TGTGCCAGTAGTATGGTTCAAGGGACTGAAGCTTTCTTT
>.|TRBJ1-5|TRBV27|.
CASSSLTGPHQPQHF
TGTGCCAGCAGTTCCCTGACGGGGCCTCATCAGCCCCAGCATTTT
>.|TRBJ1-1|TRBV6-5|TRBD1
CASSYLGTGGEAFF
TGTGCCAGCAGTTACCTCGGGACAGGGGGTGAAGCTTTCTTT
>.|TRBJ2-2|TRBV6-5|.
CASRGSTGELFF
TGTGCCAGCAGGGGAAGCACCGGGGAGCTGTTTTTT
>.|TRBJ2-7|TRBV11-2|TRBD2
CASSLGLAGLYEQYF
TGTGCCAGCAGCTTGGGACTAGCGGGACTCTACGAGCAGTACTTC
>.|TRBJ2-6|TRBV11-2|.
CASSPGGVSGANVLTF
TGTGCCAGCAGCCCTGGAGGGGTCTCTGGGGCCAACGTCCTGACTTTC
>.|TRBJ2-7|TRBV12-3/TRBV12-4|.
CASSPPGVDEQYF
TGTGCCAGCAGTCCCCCGGGTGTCGACGAGCAGTACTTC
>few|TRBJ2-1|TRBV7-3|.
CASRGGGSNEQFF
TGTGCCAGCAGGGGCGGCGGTTCCAATGAGCAGTTCTTC
>once|TRBJ2-1|TRBV9|TRBD2
CASSVGTSGNNEQFF
TGTGCCAGCAGCGTCGGGACTAGCGGGAACAATGAGCAGTTCTTC
>.|TRBJ2-7|TRBV1|.
CTSSQDRGRRYEQYF
TGCACCAGCAGCCAAGATCGGGGCCGGCGCTACGAGCAGTACTTC
>.|TRBJ2-5|TRBV4-1|.
CASNEGGIQETQYF
TGCGCCAGCAACGAGGGCGGGATCCAAGAGACCCAGTACTTC
>.|TRBJ1-2|TRBV29-1|TRBD1
CSVGQGEVYGYTF
TGCAGCGTCGGACAGGGCGAAGTCTATGGCTACACCTTC
>.|TRBJ1-1|TRBV19|TRBD1
CASSIPGQGRTEAFF
TGTGCCAGTAGTATACCCGGACAGGGAAGAACTGAAGCTTTCTTT
>.|TRBJ1-1|TRBV20-1|TRBD1
CSARVQPGQKNTEAFF
TGCAGTGCTAGAGTTCAACCGGGACAGAAAAACACTGAAGCTTTCTTT
>.|TRBJ2-1|TRBV11-1|TRBD2
CASSQRGGSLRNEQFF
TGTGCCAGCAGCCAACGGGGCGGGAGTTTGAGGAATGAGCAGTTCTTC
>few|TRBJ2-7|TRBV20-1|.
CSARTVGYEQYF
TGCAGTGCTCGGACGGTGGGGTACGAGCAGTACTTC
>.|TRBJ2-2|TRBV13|TRBD2
CASSLSGSGSTNTGELFF
TGTGCCAGCAGCTTATCTGGTAGCGGGAGCACGAACACCGGGGAGCTGTTTTTT
>.|TRBJ1-1|TRBV30|.
CAWAKPPNTEAFF
TGTGCCTGGGCCAAACCCCCGAACACTGAAGCTTTCTTT
>.|TRBJ2-1|TRBV12-3/TRBV12-4|.
CASSPASGEQFF
TGTGCCAGCAGCCCCGCTAGTGGGGAGCAGTTCTTC
>.|TRBJ2-3|TRBV21-1|.
CASSYFTSFGTDTQYF
TGTGCCAGCAGCTACTTTACTAGCTTTGGGACAGATACGCAGTATTTT
>.|TRBJ2-1|TRBV6-5|.
CASSYSGENNEQFF
TGTGCCAGCAGTTACTCGGGTGAGAACAATGAGCAGTTCTTC
>once|TRBJ2-7|TRBV24-1|TRBD2
CATSDWTSGRYEQYF
TGTGCCACCAGTGATTGGACTAGCGGGAGGTACGAGCAGTACTTC
>.|TRBJ1-1|TRBV5-6|.
CASSLLPNTEAFF
TGTGCCAGCAGCTTGCTTCCGAACACTGAAGCTTTCTTT
>.|TRBJ2-6|TRBV19|.
CASSMVGSWANVLTF
TGTGCCAGTAGTATGGTAGGAAGTTGGGCCAACGTCCTGACTTTC
>.|TRBJ2-7|TRBV20-1|TRBD2
CSARLAGVSYEQYF
TGCAGTGCCCGACTAGCGGGAGTCTCGTACGAGCAGTACTTC
>.|TRBJ1-2|TRBV27|.
CASSPLSLNYGYTF
TGTGCCAGCAGTCCCCTGTCCCTAAACTATGGCTACACCTTC
>.|TRBJ1-5|TRBV6-2/TRBV6-3|.
CATQDSQFGPQHF
TGTGCCACTCAGGACAGTCAGTTCGGGCCCCAGCATTTT
>.|TRBJ1-2|TRBV6-5|.
CASSEKAHYGYTF
TGTGCCAGCTCGGAGAAAGCTCACTATGGCTACACCTTC